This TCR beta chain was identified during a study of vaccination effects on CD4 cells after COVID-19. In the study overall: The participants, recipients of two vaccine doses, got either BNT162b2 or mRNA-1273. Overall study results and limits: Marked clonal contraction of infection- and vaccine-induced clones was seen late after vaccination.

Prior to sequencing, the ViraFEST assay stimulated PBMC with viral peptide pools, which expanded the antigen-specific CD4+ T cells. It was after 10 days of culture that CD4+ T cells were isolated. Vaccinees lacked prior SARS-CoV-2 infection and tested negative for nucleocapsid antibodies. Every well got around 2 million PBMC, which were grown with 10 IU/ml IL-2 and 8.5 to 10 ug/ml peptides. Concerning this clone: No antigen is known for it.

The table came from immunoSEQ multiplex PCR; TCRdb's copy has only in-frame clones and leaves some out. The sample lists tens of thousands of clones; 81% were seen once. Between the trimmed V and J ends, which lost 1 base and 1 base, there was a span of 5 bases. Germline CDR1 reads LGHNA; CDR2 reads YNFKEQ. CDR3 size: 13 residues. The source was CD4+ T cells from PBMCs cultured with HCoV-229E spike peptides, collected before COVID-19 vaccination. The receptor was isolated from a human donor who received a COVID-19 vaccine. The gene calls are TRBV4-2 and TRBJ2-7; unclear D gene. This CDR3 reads CASSQVGSYEQYV. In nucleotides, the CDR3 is TGTGCCAGCAGCCAAGTCGGGTCCTACGAGCAGTACGTC.